This entry describes one T cell receptor (beta chain). The method was immunoSEQ multiplex PCR; TCRdb's version includes in-frame clones alone and lacks a portion of them. The sample includes more than 15,000 clones, 75% to 90% of them seen just once. The CDR3 spans 14 residues. V was clipped by 6 bases and J by 2 bases, with 14 bases between them. The germline V gene has CDR1 MNHEY and CDR2 SMNVEV (reference sequence). Blood sampling took place at baseline, cycle 4 day 1, and cycle 7 day 1. The data derive from a study of OX40 agonist ivuxolimab in advanced cancers. Study details: Antecedent anti-PD-1, anti-PD-L1 or anti-CTLA-4 therapy was permissible, with around 41% having received some.

This TCR was recovered from an adult with an advanced solid tumor such as melanoma, head and neck, liver or kidney cancer. Sequenced material: CD4+ or CD8+ T cells sorted from blood, taken in a trial of the OX40 agonist ivuxolimab. The gene calls are TRBV27 and TRBJ2-7; weak D call: TRBD1 (6 bases). The CDR3: CASSLRAGAYEQYF. In nucleotides, the CDR3 is TGTGCCAGCAGCCTTCGGGCAGGGGCCTACGAGCAGTACTTC.